This T cell receptor beta chain was sequenced in a study of T cell responses to AZD1222 COVID-19 vaccine (dated by TCRdb to the early 2020s). Background on the whole study: A total of just over 230 trial participants underwent TCR sequencing, of whom roughly 210 had received two doses of AZD1222 and about 26 had received two doses of the MenACWY control vaccine. Trial participants were enrolled into age subgroups of 18-55, 56-69 and 70-plus years, which contained about 150, 27 and 61 TCR-sequenced participants, respectively.

As regards this clone: Its antigen is still unknown. Per-base quality was not reported, and no clone a single base away is much larger than it.

The CDR1 and CDR2 encoded by the germline V gene (reference sequence) are LGHDT and YNNKEL. Germline trimming: 1 base from V, 6 bases from J; junction bases outside gene matches: 8. From cysteine to phenylalanine, the CDR3 is 15 amino acids long. Left in the record is the CDR3 DNA by itself, 45 bases read in frame from the first base. The CDR3 regions of human TCRbeta chains were subjected to immunosequencing. The original methods were these. TCRs in the repertoires were compared against a reference library of SARS-CoV-2-specific TCRs that had been generated with the MIRA antigen-specificity platform. Breadth was defined as the fraction of unique TCRs that were SARS-CoV-2-associated. Depth was defined as the fraction of total T cells that were SARS-CoV-2-associated. Using the MIRA data, every spike-specific TCR was mapped to the spike region that the TCR reacted to and assigned to either a CD4 or a CD8 class. Log10-transformed breadth and depth values were compared by one-way ANOVA with Sidak's multiple comparisons tests. The table comes from immuneACCESS by way of TCRdb, which keeps in-frame sequences with V and J called. Part of the clones is missing from these tables; in studies checked, under half for an unresolved V gene and the rest for unknown reasons. D and trimming were read from the DNA, whereas the V and J calls and clone size are those reported in that table. In all, the sample holds approximately 190,000 clones, and approximately 94% of those were seen once. The ten most abundant clones make up around 3.6% of the sample.

Summary of the overall study and its limitations: Because no samples from the day 14 peak response were available, repertoires could be characterized only after the peak T cell response. In the small 56-69-year group, the increase in depth fell short of significance, most likely because of low power. CD4 TCRs associated with the vaccine covered the entire spike protein, and the dominant responses were in regions 160-218 and 743-854. Only a handful of AZD1222 recipients were SARS-CoV-2 seropositive at baseline, limiting conclusions about previously exposed vaccinees. Participants were mostly white British, with more females than males. The authors suggested clonal diversity may have been underestimated. A significant rise in spike-specific TCR breadth and depth was observed after two AZD1222 doses relative to day 0 and relative to MenACWY recipients. Epitopes outside the regions mutated in the B.1.351 and B.1.1.7 variants were reportedly recognized by nearly half of the unique spike-specific TCRs.

This specimen's time point label, per the study, means: about 28 days (+/-7) after the second vaccine dose. The treatment or condition label on this specimen signifies: meningococcal conjugate vaccine given as trial control. Samples from vaccinated people were obtained from the UK trials COV001 and COV002, which included a single-blind randomized controlled phase 2/3 trial of AZD1222 (ChAdOx1 nCoV-19) in healthy adults. Trial participant PBMC samples were collected at day 0 and day 28 after the second dose for TCRbeta chain sequencing. Sequenced material: peripheral blood, taken 28 days after the second dose of the MenACWY control vaccine. The sequence was obtained from an adult who received the MenACWY meningococcal vaccine as a control. The chain is encoded by TRBV3-1 (or the pseudogene TRBV3-2) joined to TRBJ1-1, with 7 junctional bases fitting TRBD1. The CDR3 has the sequence CASSQAGGVGAEAFF. The sequenced DNA is TGTGCCAGCAGCCAAGCAGGGGGAGTAGGGGCTGAAGCTTTCTTT.